This T cell receptor beta chain is drawn from a study of regulatory T cells in long-lasting Graves disease. As to time point: persistent/refractory GD, antithyroid drugs over 5 years with positive TRAb. PBMCs were the source of the RNA used for TCR sequencing. Patients met American Thyroid Association criteria for Graves' disease. The patients were enrolled through endocrinology in Xi'an, China. The CDR3 length is 15 residues. Trimming took off 5 bases at V and 3 bases at J, with 14 bases between the two ends. General study findings and limits: Persistent disease was associated with favored TRBV28 usage and with favored use of TRBJ1-2 and TRBJ2-5.

According to the study, TCR beta libraries were built with iRepertoire HTBI primers and CDR3-region Arm-PCR. TCRdb ran MiXCR on the multiplex PCR reads and lists one entry per CDR3 protein. The sample contains more than 350,000 distinct CDR3 sequences, around 23% of which appear only once. This clonotype was recorded many times. The antigen remains undetermined. The clonotype was recovered from a female donor with Graves disease. The material sequenced was peripheral blood mononuclear cells (PBMCs), taken when the disease was refractory, from a patient treated with antithyroid drugs. This rearrangement joins TRBV12-3 or TRBV12-4 to TRBJ1-5, with a tentative D call TRBD1 (5 bases). As DNA, the CDR3 is TGTGCCAGCAGTCTCGGGACGGAATACAATCAGCCCCAGCATTTT. Encoded protein: CASSLGTEYNQPQHF.